Below, 21 T cell receptor beta chains from the same sample are listed, as sequenced in a study of T-cell reconstitution after alpha-beta-depleted transplantation in children. Unique molecular identifiers tagged the TCRbeta library. TCRdb reanalysed the PCR reads using MiXCR and keeps one entry per CDR3 protein. The sample includes some 120,000 distinct CDR3 sequences, 10% to 13% seen only once; the top ten take under 35%. The specimen was PBMCs, collected before TCRalphabeta/CD19-depleted stem cell transplant. Receptors were obtained from a boy aged 2 to 9 with acute lymphoblastic leukemia, due to receive a stem cell transplant.

The rearrangement links TRBV9 to TRBJ1-1; 7 bases map to TRBD1. Germline trimming cut 3 bases from V and 1 base from J; bases unmatched to any gene: 6. Germline CDR1 and CDR2: SGDLS and YYNGEE. The CDR3 extends over 15 amino acids. DNA for the CDR3: TGTGCCAGCAGCGGCGCACAGGGGCCGAACACTGAAGCTTTCTTT. Translated: CASSGAQGPNTEAFF.

This clonotype was seen more than once but under ten times. No conserved phenylalanine or tryptophan is present at the end of the CDR3, so a read error is the likely explanation. The DNA is omitted, as the CDR3 cannot be located on it reliably, and the CDR3 follows TCRdb's listing. The chain couples TRBV20-1 to TRBJ1-2. Germline V gives CDR1 DFQATT, CDR2 SNEGSKA (reference sequence). The CDR3 is 9 residues long, ends included. The CDR3 here is CSARGFGSI.

In this sample, this clonotype turned up a few times. The gene calls are TRBV20-1 and TRBJ2-3, with 9 bases lining up with TRBD1. This CDR3 contains 17 residues. Looked up from germline, CDR1 is DFQATT and CDR2 is SNEGSKA (reference sequence). The V segment lost 3 bases and the J segment 1 base; nucleotides outside the gene matches: 11. The CDR3 spells CSASGDRVLLGTDTQYF. CDR3 DNA: TGCAGTGCTAGCGGGGACAGGGTCCTTCTCGGCACAGATACGCAGTATTTT.

This clonotype was seen a handful of times. V and J are TRBV20-1 and TRBJ2-5; the D gene could be TRBD1 or TRBD2 (5 bases each). Germline CDR1 is DFQATT and CDR2 is SNEGSKA (reference sequence). CDR3 length: 13 residues. V dropped 2 bases and J dropped 3 bases, with 10 bases sitting between them. CDR3 nucleotide sequence: TGCAGTGCTAGACGGGGCCGGAAAGAGACCCAGTACTTC. Amino acid sequence: CSARRGRKETQYF.

CDR3 amino acids: CSAPNSGRRTDTQYF. The CDR3, as DNA: TGCAGTGCCCCAAACAGCGGGAGGCGCACAGATACGCAGTATTTT. This chain connects TRBV20-1 to TRBJ2-3; 9 bases agree with TRBD2. V shed 6 bases, J shed 1 base, and the junction held 8 bases outside the gene matches. Germline V CDR1 and CDR2: DFQATT, SNEGSKA (reference sequence). This CDR3 is 15 amino acids long.

This clonotype was observed a few times. This rearrangement joins TRBV20-1 to TRBJ1-1; D unclear. Trimming took off 6 bases at V and 1 base at J, with 15 bases between the two ends. The CDR3 sequence is 14 residues long. The V gene's germline CDR1 is DFQATT and CDR2 SNEGSKA (reference sequence). CDR3 sequence reads: CSAPAGRRNTEAFF. CDR3 nucleotides: TGCAGTGCCCCGGCGGGCAGAAGGAACACTGAAGCTTTCTTT.

This clonotype has ten or more counts. This rearrangement joins TRBV3-1 to TRBJ2-5; D possibly matches TRBD1 or TRBD2 (5 bases each). V lost 1 base and J 1 base, leaving 13 bases between the germline ends. Germline V gene lookup returns CDR1 LGHDT and CDR2 YNNKEL (reference sequence). CDR3 length equals 16 residues. The DNA of the CDR3 is TGTGCCAGCAGCCAAGGTGGGAGACAGCCCCAAGAGACCCAGTACTTC. It codes for CASSQGGRQPQETQYF.

The chain combines TRBV20-1 with TRBJ2-7; 13 bases align to TRBD2. CDR3 length: 15 amino acids. With V trimmed by 5 bases and J by 2 bases, 6 bases remained unmatched. Germline CDR1 DFQATT, CDR2 SNEGSKA (reference sequence). CDR3 residues: CSAELAGGRTYEQYF. The CDR3 DNA reads TGCAGTGCTGAACTAGCGGGAGGGCGTACCTACGAGCAGTACTTC.

The genes are TRBV24-1 and TRBJ2-7; D might be TRBD1 or TRBD2, each matching 5 bases. Trimming took 0 bases from V and 5 from J, leaving 7 bases between them. Germline V CDR1 and CDR2: KGHDR, SFDVKD. This CDR3 is 13 amino acids long. DNA of the CDR3: TGTGCCACCAGTGATTTGAGAGGGGACGAGCAGTACTTC. It specifies CATSDLRGDEQYF.

This clonotype has only a few counts. V usage is TRBV7-8 and J usage is TRBJ2-5; D remains unclear. The CDR3 runs to 15 residues. V lost 2 bases to trimming and J lost 2 bases, with 12 bases between them. From germline, CDR1 is SGHVS and CDR2 FQNEAQ. The CDR3 is CASSLYGGLQETQYF. CDR3 sequence (DNA): TGTGCCAGCAGCTTATACGGCGGCCTTCAAGAGACCCAGTACTTC.

The V call is TRBV9, the J call TRBJ1-2, with 7 positions matching TRBD1. The V gene end was trimmed by 3 bases and the J gene end by 3 bases; junction bases not matched to a gene: 8. The germline CDR1 and CDR2 sequences are SGDLS and YYNGEE. This CDR3 is built from 15 residues. In nucleotides, the CDR3 is TGTGCCAGCAGCGCCCGACAGGGTCAAGACTATGGCTACACCTTC. It specifies CASSARQGQDYGYTF.

This clonotype occurred many times. The CDR3, as DNA: TGTGCCAGCAGCTTGTATAGCGGGAGTTTTAATGAGCAGTTCTTC. It yields the protein CASSLYSGSFNEQFF. The rearrangement joins TRBV5-5 to TRBJ2-1, with TRBD2 matching over 9 bases. Looked up from germline, CDR1 is SGHKS and CDR2 is YYEKEE (reference sequence). This CDR3 is built from 15 residues. After removal of 1 base from V and 7 bases from J, the junction contained 6 bases not matched to a gene.

The chain links TRBV27 to TRBJ2-5, with a possible D match to TRBD1 (6 bases). The V and J ends lost 4 bases and 4 bases respectively, with 13 bases between them. This CDR3 comprises 14 residues. In germline, CDR1 is MNHEY, CDR2 SMNVEV (reference sequence). CDR3 DNA: TGTGCCAGCAGTTCCGGGACAAGTGGAGAGACCCAGTACTTC. Protein sequence: CASSSGTSGETQYF.

This clonotype was detected ten times or more. The V and J genes are TRBV20-1 and TRBJ1-5; 7 nucleotides line up with TRBD1. Germline CDR1 reads DFQATT; CDR2 reads SNEGSKA (reference sequence). The junction had 7 bases not matched to a gene; V was cut back by 5 bases and J by 12 bases. CDR3 length: 11 amino acids. The CDR3 DNA reads as TGCAGTGCTCGGAAGGGACAGATCCAGCATTTT. Amino acids: CSARKGQIQHF.

This clonotype has a count of ten or more. The chain employs TRBV7-8 and TRBJ2-5; D not certain. The CDR3 runs to 13 residues. V lost 1 base and J 5 bases, leaving 8 bases between the germline ends. Per germline, CDR1 SGHVS and CDR2 FQNEAQ. The CDR3 DNA reads as TGTGCCAGCAGCTTAGAAGGGTTGGAGACCCAGTACTTC. Protein product: CASSLEGLETQYF.

V gene TRBV11-2 combines with J gene TRBJ1-1, with D possibly matching TRBD1 (5 bases). In germline, CDR1 is SGHAT, CDR2 FQNNGV. The CDR3 has 16 amino acids. V was trimmed by 5 bases and J by 1 base, leaving 17 bases between them. The CDR3 here is CASSRNSGGSNTEAFF. CDR3 coding DNA: TGTGCCAGCAGCAGGAATTCGGGGGGATCGAACACTGAAGCTTTCTTT.

Comments on this clonotype: A much larger clone is a single base away; this may be a read error. The chain employs TRBV18 and TRBJ2-7; D possibly matches TRBD1 or TRBD2 (5 bases each). This CDR3 is 15 amino acids long. CDR1 KGHSH and CDR2 LQKENI come from the germline V gene. V was cut by 3 bases and J by 5 bases, with 17 bases left in between. CDR3 amino acids: CASSPSGRVLNEQYF. The DNA of the CDR3 is TGTGCCAGCTCACCTTCGGGACGCGTCTTGAACGAGCAGTACTTC.

The genes are TRBV30 and TRBJ2-7; 8 positions match TRBD1. V dropped 2 bases and J dropped 5; count of bases not matched to a gene: 14. The CDR3 extends over 16 amino acids. CDR1 is GTSNPN and CDR2 is SVGIG in the germline V gene (reference sequence). The CDR3 nucleotides are TGTGCCTGGAGTACCTTCAGGACAGGGCGCGAGGACGAGCAGTACTTC. As protein: CAWSTFRTGREDEQYF.

V and J are TRBV5-1 and TRBJ2-2, with 13 bases that match TRBD2. The germline V gene has CDR1 SGHRS and CDR2 YFSETQ. This CDR3 is 17 amino acids long. V lost 4 bases and J lost 5; bases outside the gene matches: 8. CDR3 residues: CASSPGLAGAGTGELFF. The DNA for the CDR3 is TGCGCCAGCAGCCCCGGACTAGCGGGAGCAGGGACCGGGGAGCTGTTTTTT. Full variable domain (rest looked up from reference TRBV5-1 and TRBJ2-2): KAGVTQTPRYLIKTRGQQVTLSCSPISGHRSVSWYQQTPGQGLQFLFEYFSETQRNKGNFPGRFSGRQFSNSRSEMNVSTLELGDSALYLCASSPGLAGAGTGELFFGEGSRLTVL.

The genes are TRBV3-1 and TRBJ2-5; 7 bases line up with TRBD1. Trimming at V came to 10 bases and at J to 5 bases, leaving 22 bases not matched to a gene. The CDR3 runs 17 residues. Germline V gene lookup returns CDR1 LGHDT and CDR2 YNNKEL (reference sequence). Here the CDR3 DNA reads TGTGCCACCTGCCGCGACAGGGTGCAAGCCCAGGGGGAGACCCAGTACTTC. This gives the protein CATCRDRVQAQGETQYF.

The V gene is TRBV6-5, the J gene TRBJ2-2, with TRBD1 identical over 7 bases. CDR1 and CDR2 from the germline V gene are MNHEY and SVGAGI. V was clipped by 4 bases and J by 6 bases; unmatched bases: 2. The CDR3 covers 13 residues. DNA of the CDR3: TGTGCCAGCAGTTCTGGGACAGCCGGGGAGCTGTTTTTT. It translates to CASSSGTAGELFF.